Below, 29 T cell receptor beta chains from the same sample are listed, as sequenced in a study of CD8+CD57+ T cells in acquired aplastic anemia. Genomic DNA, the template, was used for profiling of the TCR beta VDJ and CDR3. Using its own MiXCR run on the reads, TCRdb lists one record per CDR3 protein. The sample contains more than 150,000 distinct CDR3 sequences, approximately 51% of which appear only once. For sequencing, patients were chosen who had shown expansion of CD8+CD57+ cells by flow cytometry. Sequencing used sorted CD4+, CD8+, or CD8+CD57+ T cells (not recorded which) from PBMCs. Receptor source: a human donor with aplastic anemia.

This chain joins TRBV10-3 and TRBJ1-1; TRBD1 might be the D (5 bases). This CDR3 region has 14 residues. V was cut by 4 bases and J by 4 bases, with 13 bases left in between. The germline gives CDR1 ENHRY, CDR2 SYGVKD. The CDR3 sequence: CAISASRDGTEAFF. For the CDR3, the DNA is TGTGCCATCAGTGCTTCCAGGGACGGCACTGAAGCTTTCTTT.

The CDR3 reads CASSEYGWFF. CDR3 coding DNA: TGTGCCAGCAGTGAATATGGGTGGTTCTTT. The V and J genes are TRBV25-1 and TRBJ1-1; D call uncertain. Germline-derived CDR1 and CDR2 are MGHDK and SYGVNS. V lost 0 bases, J lost 14 bases, and 7 bases lay in between. The CDR3 is made up of 10 amino acids.

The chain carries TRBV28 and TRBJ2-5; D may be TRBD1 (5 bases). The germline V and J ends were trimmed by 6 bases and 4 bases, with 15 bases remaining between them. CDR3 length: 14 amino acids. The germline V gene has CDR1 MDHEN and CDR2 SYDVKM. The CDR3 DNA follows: TGTGCCAGCAGCTGGACACTGCCGGGAGAGACCCAGTACTTC. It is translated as CASSWTLPGETQYF.

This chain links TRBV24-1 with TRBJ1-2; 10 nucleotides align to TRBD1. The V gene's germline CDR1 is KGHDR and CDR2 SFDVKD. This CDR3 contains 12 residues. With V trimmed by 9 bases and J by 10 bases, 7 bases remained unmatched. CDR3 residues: CATSGQGILYTF. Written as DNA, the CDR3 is TGTGCCACCTCGGGACAGGGGATCCTCTACACCTTC.

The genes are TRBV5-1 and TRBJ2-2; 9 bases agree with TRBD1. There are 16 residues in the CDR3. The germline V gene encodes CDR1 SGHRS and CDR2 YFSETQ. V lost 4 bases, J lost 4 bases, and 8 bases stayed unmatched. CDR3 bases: TGCGCCAGCAGCACTTCACAGGGGGCGAGCACCGGGGAGCTGTTTTTT. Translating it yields CASSTSQGASTGELFF.

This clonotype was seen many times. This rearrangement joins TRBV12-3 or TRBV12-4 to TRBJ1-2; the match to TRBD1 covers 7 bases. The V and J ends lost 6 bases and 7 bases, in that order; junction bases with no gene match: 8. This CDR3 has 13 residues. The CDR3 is CASSNRGAGGYTF. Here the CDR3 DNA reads TGTGCCAGCAGCAACAGGGGAGCGGGTGGCTACACCTTC.

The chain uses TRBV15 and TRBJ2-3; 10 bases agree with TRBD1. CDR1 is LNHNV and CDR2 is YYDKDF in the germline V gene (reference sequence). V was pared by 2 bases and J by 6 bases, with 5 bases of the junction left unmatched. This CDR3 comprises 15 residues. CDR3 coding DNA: TGTGCCACCAGCAGAATTGGACAGGGGGTTGATACGCAGTATTTT. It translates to CATSRIGQGVDTQYF.

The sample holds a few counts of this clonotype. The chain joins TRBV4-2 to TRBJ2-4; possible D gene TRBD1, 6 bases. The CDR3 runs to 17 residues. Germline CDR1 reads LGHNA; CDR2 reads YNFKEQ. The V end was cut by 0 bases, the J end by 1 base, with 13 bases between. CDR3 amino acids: CASSQDRGLTAKNIQYF. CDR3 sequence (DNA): TGTGCCAGCAGCCAAGATAGGGGGTTGACGGCCAAAAACATTCAGTACTTC.

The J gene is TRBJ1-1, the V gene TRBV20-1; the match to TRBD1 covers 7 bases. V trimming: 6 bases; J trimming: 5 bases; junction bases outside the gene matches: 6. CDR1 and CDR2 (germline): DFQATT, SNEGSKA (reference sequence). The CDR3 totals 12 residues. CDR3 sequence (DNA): TGCAGTGCCCTTCCAGGGGGAACTGAAGCTTTCTTT. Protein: CSALPGGTEAFF.

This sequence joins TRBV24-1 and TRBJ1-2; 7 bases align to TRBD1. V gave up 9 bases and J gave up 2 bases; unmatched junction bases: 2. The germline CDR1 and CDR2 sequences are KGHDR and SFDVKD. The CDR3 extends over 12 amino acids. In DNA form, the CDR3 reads TGTGCCACCCAGGACAGGAACTATGGCTACACCTTC. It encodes CATQDRNYGYTF.

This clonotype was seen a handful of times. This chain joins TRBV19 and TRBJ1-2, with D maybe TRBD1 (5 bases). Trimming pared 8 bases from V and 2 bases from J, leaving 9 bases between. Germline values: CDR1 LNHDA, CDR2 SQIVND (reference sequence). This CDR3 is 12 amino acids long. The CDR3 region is CASQGGNYGYTF. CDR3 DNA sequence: TGTGCCAGTCAGGGCGGCAACTATGGCTACACCTTC.

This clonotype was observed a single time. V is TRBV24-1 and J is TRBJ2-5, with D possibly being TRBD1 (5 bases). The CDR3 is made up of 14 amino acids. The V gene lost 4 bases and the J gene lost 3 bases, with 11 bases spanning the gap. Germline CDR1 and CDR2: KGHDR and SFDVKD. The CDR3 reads CATSEGGAEETQYF. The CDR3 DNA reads TGTGCCACCAGTGAAGGTGGGGCGGAAGAGACCCAGTACTTC.

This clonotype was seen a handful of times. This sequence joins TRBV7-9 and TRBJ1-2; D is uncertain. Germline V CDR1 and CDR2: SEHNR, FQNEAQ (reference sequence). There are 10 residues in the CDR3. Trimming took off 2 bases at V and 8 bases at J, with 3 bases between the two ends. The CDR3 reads CASSLKGYTF. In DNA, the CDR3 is TGTGCCAGCAGCTTAAAGGGCTACACCTTC.

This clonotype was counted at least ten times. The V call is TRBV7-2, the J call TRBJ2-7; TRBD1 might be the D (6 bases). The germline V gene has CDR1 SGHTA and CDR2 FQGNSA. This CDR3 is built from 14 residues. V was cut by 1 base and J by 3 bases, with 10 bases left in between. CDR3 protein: CASSLGPDSYEQYF. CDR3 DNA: TGTGCCAGCAGCTTAGGCCCGGACAGCTACGAGCAGTACTTC.

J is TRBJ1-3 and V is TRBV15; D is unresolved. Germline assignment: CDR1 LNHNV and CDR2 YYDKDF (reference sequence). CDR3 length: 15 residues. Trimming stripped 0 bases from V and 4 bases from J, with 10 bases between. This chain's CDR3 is CATSRDRLKGNTIYF. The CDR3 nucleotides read TGTGCCACCAGCAGAGACCGGTTGAAGGGAAACACCATATATTTT.

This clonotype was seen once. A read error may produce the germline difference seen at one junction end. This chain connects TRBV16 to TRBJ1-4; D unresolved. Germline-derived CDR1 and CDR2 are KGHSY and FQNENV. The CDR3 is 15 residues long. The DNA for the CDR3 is TGTGGCAGCAGCCAATCGGCTCAGACTGGAGAAAAACTGTTTTTT. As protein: CGSSQSAQTGEKLFF.

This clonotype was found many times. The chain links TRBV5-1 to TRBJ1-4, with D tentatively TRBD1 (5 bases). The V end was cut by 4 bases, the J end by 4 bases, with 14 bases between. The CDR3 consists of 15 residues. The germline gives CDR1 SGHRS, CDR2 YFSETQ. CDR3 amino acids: CASSVGGIRNEKLFF. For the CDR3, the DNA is TGCGCCAGCAGCGTGGGGGGAATTCGTAATGAAAAACTGTTTTTT.

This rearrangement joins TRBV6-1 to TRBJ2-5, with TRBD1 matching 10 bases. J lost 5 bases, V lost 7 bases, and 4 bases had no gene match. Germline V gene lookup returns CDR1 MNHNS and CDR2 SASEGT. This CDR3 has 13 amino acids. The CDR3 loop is CASTRDRGETQYF. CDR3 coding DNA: TGTGCCAGCACCAGGGACAGGGGTGAGACCCAGTACTTC.

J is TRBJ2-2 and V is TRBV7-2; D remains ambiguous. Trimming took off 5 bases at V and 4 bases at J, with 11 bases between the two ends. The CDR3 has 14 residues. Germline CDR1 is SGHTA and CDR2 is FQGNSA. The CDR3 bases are TGTGCCAGCAGCCCAACATCGGGCACCGGGGAGCTGTTTTTT. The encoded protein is CASSPTSGTGELFF.

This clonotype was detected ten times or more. CDR3 sequence: CASSINRGRFTEAFF. The CDR3 nucleotides are TGTGCCAGTAGCATTAACAGGGGGCGATTTACTGAAGCTTTCTTT. V is TRBV19 and J is TRBJ1-1, with 9 bases identical to TRBD1. There are 15 residues in the CDR3. Germline CDR1 LNHDA, CDR2 SQIVND (reference sequence). V lost 6 bases to trimming and J lost 5 bases; unmatched junction nucleotides: 10.

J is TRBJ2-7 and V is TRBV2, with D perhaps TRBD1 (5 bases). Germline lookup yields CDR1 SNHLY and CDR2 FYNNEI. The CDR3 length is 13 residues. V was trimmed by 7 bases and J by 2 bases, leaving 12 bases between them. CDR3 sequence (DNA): TGTGCCAGCATGTCGACGGACACCTACGAGCAGTACTTC. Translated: CASMSTDTYEQYF.

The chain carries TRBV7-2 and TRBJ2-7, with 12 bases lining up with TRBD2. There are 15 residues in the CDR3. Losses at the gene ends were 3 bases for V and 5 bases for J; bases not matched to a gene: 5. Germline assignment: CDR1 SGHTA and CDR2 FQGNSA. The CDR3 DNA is TGTGCCAGCAGCTTTCCTAGCGGGGGGGGCCACGAGCAGTACTTC. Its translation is CASSFPSGGGHEQYF.

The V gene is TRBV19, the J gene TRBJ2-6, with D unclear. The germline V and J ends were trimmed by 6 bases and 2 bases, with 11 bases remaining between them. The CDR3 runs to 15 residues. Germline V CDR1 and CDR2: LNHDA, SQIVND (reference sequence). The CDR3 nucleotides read TGTGCCAGTAGAAAGCAGCGTACTGGGGCCAACGTCCTGACTTTC. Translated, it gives CASRKQRTGANVLTF.

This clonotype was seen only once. The CDR3 DNA reads TGTGCCACCAGTGATCCGGGGGTAGGTAATTCACCCCTCCACTTT. Encoded protein: CATSDPGVGNSPLHF. The chain employs TRBV24-1 and TRBJ1-6; D possibly corresponds to TRBD1 (5 bases). The CDR3 contains 15 residues. V was trimmed by 3 bases and J by 6 bases, leaving 11 bases between them. CDR1 is KGHDR, CDR2 SFDVKD, per germline.

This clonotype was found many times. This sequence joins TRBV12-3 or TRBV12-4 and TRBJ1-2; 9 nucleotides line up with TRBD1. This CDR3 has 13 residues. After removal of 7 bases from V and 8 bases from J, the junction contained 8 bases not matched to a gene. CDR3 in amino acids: CASTSGTGKGYTF. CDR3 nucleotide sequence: TGTGCCAGCACCTCCGGGACAGGGAAAGGCTACACCTTC.

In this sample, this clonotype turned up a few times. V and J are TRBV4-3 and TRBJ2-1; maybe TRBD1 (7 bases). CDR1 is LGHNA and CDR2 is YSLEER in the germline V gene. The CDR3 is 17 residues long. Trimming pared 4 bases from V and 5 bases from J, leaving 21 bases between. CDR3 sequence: CASSLDPQGGSNNEQFF. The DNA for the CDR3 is TGCGCCAGCAGCCTTGACCCTCAGGGGGGATCTAACAATGAGCAGTTCTTC.

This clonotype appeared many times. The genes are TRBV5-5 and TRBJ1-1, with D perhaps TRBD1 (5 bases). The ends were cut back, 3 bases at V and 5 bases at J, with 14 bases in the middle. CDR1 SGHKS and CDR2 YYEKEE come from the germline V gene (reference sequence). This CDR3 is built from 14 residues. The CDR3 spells CASSWGTQNTEAFF. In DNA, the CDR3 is TGTGCCAGCAGCTGGGGGACGCAAAATACTGAAGCTTTCTTT. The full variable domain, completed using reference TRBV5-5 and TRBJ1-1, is DAGVTQSPTHLIKTRGQQVTLRCSPISGHKSVSWYQQVLGQGPQFIFQYYEKEERGRGNFPDRFSARQFPNYSSELNVNALLLGDSALYLCASSWGTQNTEAFFGQGTRLTVV.

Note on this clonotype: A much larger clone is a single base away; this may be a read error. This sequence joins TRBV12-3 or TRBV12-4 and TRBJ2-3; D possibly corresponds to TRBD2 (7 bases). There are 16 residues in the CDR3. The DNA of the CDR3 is TGTGCCAGCAACGTATGGGGGGGCGGGTTCACAAATACGCAGTATTTT. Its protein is CASNVWGGGFTNTQYF.

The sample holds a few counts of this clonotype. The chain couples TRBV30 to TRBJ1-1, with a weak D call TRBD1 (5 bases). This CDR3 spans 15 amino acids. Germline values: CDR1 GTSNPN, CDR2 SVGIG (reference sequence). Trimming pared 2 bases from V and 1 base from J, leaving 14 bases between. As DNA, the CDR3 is TGTGCCTGGAGTCGGACAAGCTCAACGAACACTGAAGCTTTCTTT. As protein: CAWSRTSSTNTEAFF.